This T cell receptor beta chain was recovered during a study of T cell responses to AZD1222 COVID-19 vaccine. The study, taken as a whole, reports: The span of vaccine-associated CD4 TCRs extended across spike, with dominance at 160-218 and 743-854. The study reported that nearly half of spike-specific TCRs target unmutated variant regions. Baseline antibody screening turned up just six or seven seropositive AZD1222 recipients. Receipt of two AZD1222 doses was followed by a rise in Spike-specific TCR breadth and depth.

Assay: immunoSEQ multiplex PCR; the TCRdb copy retains only in-frame clones and omits some. The sample includes around 140,000 clones, 75% to 85% seen only once; the top ten take less than 9.5%. Germline lookup yields CDR1 MNHNS and CDR2 SASEGT. The CDR3 sequence is 15 residues long. V gave up 1 base and J gave up 8 bases; unmatched junction bases: 7. In regard to this clone: Its specificity is not known.

V and J are TRBV6-1 and TRBJ2-1; 8 nucleotides align to TRBD2. The specimen was peripheral blood, collected 28 days after the second dose of the MenACWY control vaccine. This clonotype was obtained from an adult who received the MenACWY meningococcal vaccine as a control. The chain's CDR3 is CASSEGVWTSYEQFF. CDR3 sequence (DNA): TGTGCCAGCAGTGAAGGGGTGTGGACTAGCTATGAGCAGTTCTTC.